The clone carrying this TCR beta chain was seen more than once but under ten times. Its antigen remains unknown. The sample carries other DNA sequences with the same CDR3. The data were obtained in a study of cytomegalovirus exposure and HLA in healthy donors. Study results and limitations: Apart from CMV serostatus, no immune exposure information was available. By a later analysis, the bulk of CMV-associated TCR beta chains appeared HLA-restricted. The classifier, whose performance was assessed in both the original and validation cohorts, reportedly diagnosed cytomegalovirus status with high specificity and sensitivity.

13 Jbeta primers and 60 Vbeta primers were used for the PCR. Assay used: immunoSEQ multiplex PCR; TCRdb lists only in-frame clones, some missing. The table shows more than 95,000 clones, with roughly 18% occurring only once. At sampling all donors were nominally healthy, likely with unrecorded immune exposures. In germline, CDR1 is SGHRS, CDR2 YFSETQ. V lost 0 bases and J lost 0; bases outside the gene matches: 0. The CDR3 spans 14 residues. The chain couples TRBV5-1 to TRBJ2-7; 7 bases match TRBD2. The sequence was collected from a female donor in good health and CMV-seropositive. Material for sequencing was PBMCs. Written as DNA, the CDR3 is TGCGCCAGCAGCTTGGTAGCGGGCTCCTACGAGCAGTACTTC. Amino acids: CASSLVAGSYEQYF.